What follows is one TCR beta chain and its context. Its antigen is unknown. Several immunoSEQ plates received, in even portions, the genomic DNA of each subset. The data were produced by immunoSEQ multiplex PCR, yet TCRdb's version contains in-frame clones alone and is incomplete. The sample gives fewer than 1.6 million clones, approximately 98.5% of which show up once; roughly 0.35% is in the top ten. These data belong to a study of shared clonotypes between healthy human individuals. On the study more broadly: Each donor's CD4 naive and CD4 memory cells filled three plates apiece, CD8 naive two, and CD8 memory one. Study observations and caveats: Non-shared clonotypes displayed generation probabilities falling below those of clonotypes present in all four donors.

Germline V gene lookup returns CDR1 SGHRS and CDR2 YFSETQ. V was cut by 3 bases and J by 2 bases, with 10 bases left in between. The CDR3 spans 14 residues. The TCR was taken from a man younger than 40 in good health. The chain couples TRBV5-1 to TRBJ2-3, with TRBD1 as a possible D gene (6 bases). Sequenced material: naive CD4+ T cells sorted from blood. Sample subset: CD45RA+ positively selected. The CDR3 protein is CASSSGQLTDTQYF. The CDR3 DNA reads as TGCGCCAGCAGCTCAGGACAGCTCACAGATACGCAGTATTTT.